This T cell receptor (beta chain) was identified in a study of T cell responses to AZD1222 COVID-19 vaccine. Study outcomes and limitations: Among AZD1222 vaccinees, only five to seven were seropositive at baseline. The donor group comprised mostly white British people and more females; the analysis possibly underestimated clonal diversity. Researchers report vaccine-associated CD4 TCRs spanning spike, with dominance at 160-218 and 743-854.

The CDR3 totals 18 residues. With V trimmed by 0 bases and J by 0 bases, 9 bases remained unmatched. Germline values: CDR1 SGHNT, CDR2 YYREEE (reference sequence). Pooled samples include second doses given at about 4 or 12 weeks. The protocol was immunoSEQ multiplex PCR, while the TCRdb copy is restricted to in-frame clones and leaves out a portion. Of tens of thousands of clones in the sample, approximately 83% were seen once. This clone was seen a few times. The antigen remains unidentified. The sample was peripheral blood, taken 28 days after the second AZD1222 dose. The chain carries TRBV5-4 and TRBJ1-5; 7 bases agree with TRBD1. The TCR comes from an adult who received the AZD1222 COVID-19 vaccine. The CDR3 protein is CASSLGSGRGNSNQPQHF. CDR3 bases: TGTGCCAGCAGCTTGGGATCCGGCAGGGGGAATAGCAATCAGCCCCAGCATTTT.